The entry below gives a single T cell receptor (beta chain) sequence along with its context. Its cognate antigen is unknown. This sample was included in a study of T-cell memory formation after mild COVID-19. Overall study: Among the donors, TCR clusters were largely specific to each donor.

Study findings and constraints: The study found balanced CD4/CD8 in clones contracting day 15 to 85 and a CD4+ lean in later expanders. Memory from before infection featured some responding clones, which suggests cross-reactive memory joined.

The 5'RACE method, run with constant-segment primers, produced TCR alpha and TCR beta cDNA libraries (carrying sample barcodes and UMIs). TCRdb processed the 5' RACE reads anew with MiXCR; each CDR3 protein has one entry. The sample includes roughly 150,000 distinct CDR3 sequences, about an eighth seen only once; the top ten take about 3.3%. Germline lookup yields CDR1 MDHEN and CDR2 SYDVKM. V was pared by 5 bases and J by 2 bases, with 7 bases between. This CDR3 has 12 residues. Material: PBMCs or a T cell subset sorted from them (not recorded which). The clonotype comes from a man younger than 30 who had mild COVID-19 (a few samples of this study predate the infection). Cell type and time point are not known. This chain uses TRBV28 with TRBJ2-7; unclear D gene. DNA for the CDR3: TGTGCCAGCAGTCAAACCGCCTACGAGCAGTACTTC. Its translation: CASSQTAYEQYF.